This T cell receptor (beta chain) was found in a study of T cell responses to AZD1222 COVID-19 vaccine. Here immunoSEQ multiplex PCR was the method, and the copy in TCRdb shows in-frame clones only, minus some. The sample carries some 120,000 clones, more than 75% recorded once. The ends lost 2 bases at V and 9 bases at J; junction bases unmatched: 5. The CDR3 covers 12 residues. From germline, CDR1 is GTSNPN and CDR2 SVGIG (reference sequence). This clonotype originated in an adult in good health. The V gene is TRBV30, the J gene TRBJ1-2; TRBD1 aligns across 8 bases. The source material was peripheral blood, sampled on day 0 of AZD1222 vaccination. Written as DNA, the CDR3 is TGTGCCTGGAGTTCAGGGGGCGCCAGCTACACCTTC. Protein product: CAWSSGGASYTF. Full variable domain (outside the CDR3, taken from reference TRBV30 and TRBJ1-2): SQTIHQWPATLVQPVGSPLSLECTVEGTSNPNLYWYRQAAGRGLQLLFYSVGIGQISSEVPQNLSASRPQDRQFILSSKKLLLSDSGFYLCAWSSGGASYTFGSGTRLTVV.